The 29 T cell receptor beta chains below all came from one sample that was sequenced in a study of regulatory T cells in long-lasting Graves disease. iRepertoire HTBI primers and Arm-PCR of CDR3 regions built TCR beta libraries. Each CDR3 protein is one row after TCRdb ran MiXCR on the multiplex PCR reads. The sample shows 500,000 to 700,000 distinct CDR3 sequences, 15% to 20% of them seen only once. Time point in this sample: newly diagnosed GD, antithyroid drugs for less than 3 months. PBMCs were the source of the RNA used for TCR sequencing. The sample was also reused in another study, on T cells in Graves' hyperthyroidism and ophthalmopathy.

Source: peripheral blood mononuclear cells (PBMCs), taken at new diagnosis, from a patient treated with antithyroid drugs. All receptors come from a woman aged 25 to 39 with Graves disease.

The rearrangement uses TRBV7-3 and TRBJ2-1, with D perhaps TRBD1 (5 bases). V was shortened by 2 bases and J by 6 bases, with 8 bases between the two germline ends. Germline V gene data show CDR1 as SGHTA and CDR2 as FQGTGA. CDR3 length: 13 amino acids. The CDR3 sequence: CASSLGAANEQFF. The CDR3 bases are TGTGCCAGCAGCTTAGGGGCAGCCAATGAGCAGTTCTTC.

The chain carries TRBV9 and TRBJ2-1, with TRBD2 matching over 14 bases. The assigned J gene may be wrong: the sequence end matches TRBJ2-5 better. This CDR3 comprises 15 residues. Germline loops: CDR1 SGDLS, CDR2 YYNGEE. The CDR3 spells CASSKGLAGEETQYF. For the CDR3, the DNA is TGTGCCAGCAGCAAGGGACTAGCGGGAGAAGAGACCCAGTACTTC.

The chain's CDR3 is CASSQVIGRPGELFF. DNA of the CDR3: TGTGCCAGCAGCCAAGTGATAGGGAGGCCCGGGGAGCTGTTTTTT. The rearrangement joins TRBV3-1 to TRBJ2-2, with D maybe TRBD2 (6 bases). The CDR3 length is 15 residues. Trimming removed 1 base from V and 6 bases from J, with 12 bases in between. The germline CDR1 and CDR2 sequences are LGHDT and YNNKEL (reference sequence).

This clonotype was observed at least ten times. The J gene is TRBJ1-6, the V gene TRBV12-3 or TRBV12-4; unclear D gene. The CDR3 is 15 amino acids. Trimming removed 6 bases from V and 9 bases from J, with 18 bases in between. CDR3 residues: CASRIYTRPISPLHF. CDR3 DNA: TGTGCCAGCAGAATATATACCAGGCCTATTTCACCCCTCCACTTT.

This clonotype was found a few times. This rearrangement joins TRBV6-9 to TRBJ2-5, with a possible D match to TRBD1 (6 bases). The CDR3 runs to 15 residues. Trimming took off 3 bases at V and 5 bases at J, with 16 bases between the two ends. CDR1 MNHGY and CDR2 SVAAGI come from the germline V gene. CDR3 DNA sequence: TGTGCCAGCAGTTACTCAGGGGACCCGGGGGAGACCCAGTACTTC. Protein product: CASSYSGDPGETQYF.

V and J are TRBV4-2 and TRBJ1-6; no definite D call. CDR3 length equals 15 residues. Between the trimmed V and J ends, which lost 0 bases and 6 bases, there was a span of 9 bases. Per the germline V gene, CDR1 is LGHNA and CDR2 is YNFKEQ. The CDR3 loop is CASSQEPGINSPLHF. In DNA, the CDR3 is TGTGCCAGCAGCCAAGAACCCGGGATTAATTCACCCCTCCACTTT.

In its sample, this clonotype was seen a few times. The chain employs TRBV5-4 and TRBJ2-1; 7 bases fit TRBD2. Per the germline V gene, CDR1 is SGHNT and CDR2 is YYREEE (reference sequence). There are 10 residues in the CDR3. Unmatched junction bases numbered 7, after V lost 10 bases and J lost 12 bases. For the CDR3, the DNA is TGTGCCGGGGGGGATCCGTTGCAGTTCTTC. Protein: CAGGDPLQFF.

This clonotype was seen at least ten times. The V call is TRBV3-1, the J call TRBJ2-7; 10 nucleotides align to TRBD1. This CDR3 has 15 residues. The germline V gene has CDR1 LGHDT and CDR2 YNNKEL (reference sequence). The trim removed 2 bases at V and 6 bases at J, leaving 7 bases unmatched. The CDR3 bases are TGTGCCAGCAGCCAACTTCGACAGGGGGCCTCCGAGCAGTACTTC. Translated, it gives CASSQLRQGASEQYF.

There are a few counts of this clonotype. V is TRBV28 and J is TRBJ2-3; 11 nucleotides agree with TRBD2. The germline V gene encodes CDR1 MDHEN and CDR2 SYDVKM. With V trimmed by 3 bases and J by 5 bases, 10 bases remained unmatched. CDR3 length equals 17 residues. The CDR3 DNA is TGTGCCAGCAGTTTGTTCCGACTAGCGGGGACGCAAGATACGCAGTATTTT. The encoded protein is CASSLFRLAGTQDTQYF.

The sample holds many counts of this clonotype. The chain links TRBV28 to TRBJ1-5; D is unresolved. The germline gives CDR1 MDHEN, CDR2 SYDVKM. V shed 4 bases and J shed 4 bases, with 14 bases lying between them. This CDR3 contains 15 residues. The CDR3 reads CASSSQTGRNQPQHF. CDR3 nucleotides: TGTGCCAGCAGTTCTCAGACCGGGAGGAATCAGCCCCAGCATTTT.

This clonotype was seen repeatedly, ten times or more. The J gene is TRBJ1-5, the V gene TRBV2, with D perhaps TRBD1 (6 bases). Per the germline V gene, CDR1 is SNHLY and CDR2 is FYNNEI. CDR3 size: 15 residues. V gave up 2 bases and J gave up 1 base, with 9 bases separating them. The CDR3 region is CASSEQGLSNQPQHF. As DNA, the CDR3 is TGTGCCAGCAGTGAACAGGGGTTAAGCAATCAGCCCCAGCATTTT. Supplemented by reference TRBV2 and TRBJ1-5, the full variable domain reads EPEVTQTPSHQVTQMGQEVILRCVPISNHLYFYWYRQILGQKVEFLVSFYNNEISEKSEIFDDQFSVERPDGSNFTLKIRSTKLEDSAMYFCASSEQGLSNQPQHFGDGTRLSIL.

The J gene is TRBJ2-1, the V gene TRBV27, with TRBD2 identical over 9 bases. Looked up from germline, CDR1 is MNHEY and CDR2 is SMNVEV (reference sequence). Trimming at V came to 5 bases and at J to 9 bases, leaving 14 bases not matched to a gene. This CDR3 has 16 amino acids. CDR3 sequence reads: CASSANPSGTWGEQFF. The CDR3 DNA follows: TGTGCCAGCAGTGCAAATCCTAGCGGGACCTGGGGTGAGCAGTTCTTC.

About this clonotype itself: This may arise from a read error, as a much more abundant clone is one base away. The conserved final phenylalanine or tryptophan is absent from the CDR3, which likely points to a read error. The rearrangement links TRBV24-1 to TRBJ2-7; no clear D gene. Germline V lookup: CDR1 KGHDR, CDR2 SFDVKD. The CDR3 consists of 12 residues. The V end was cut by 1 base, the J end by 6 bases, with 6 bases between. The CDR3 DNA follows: TGTGCCACCAGTGATTTAGGCCGCGAGCAGTACTCC. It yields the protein CATSDLGREQYS.

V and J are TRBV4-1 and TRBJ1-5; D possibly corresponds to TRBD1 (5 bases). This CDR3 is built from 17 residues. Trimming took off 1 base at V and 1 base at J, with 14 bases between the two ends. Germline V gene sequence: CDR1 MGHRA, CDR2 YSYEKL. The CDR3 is CASSQAGTLGSNQPQHF. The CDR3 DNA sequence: TGCGCCAGCAGCCAAGCCGGGACTTTGGGGAGCAATCAGCCCCAGCATTTT.

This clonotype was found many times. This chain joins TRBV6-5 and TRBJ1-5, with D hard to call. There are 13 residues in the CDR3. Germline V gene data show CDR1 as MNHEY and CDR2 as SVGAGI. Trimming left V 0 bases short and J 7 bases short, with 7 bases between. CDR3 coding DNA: TGTGCCAGCAGTTACTCGAACGTGCAGCCCCAGCATTTT. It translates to CASSYSNVQPQHF.

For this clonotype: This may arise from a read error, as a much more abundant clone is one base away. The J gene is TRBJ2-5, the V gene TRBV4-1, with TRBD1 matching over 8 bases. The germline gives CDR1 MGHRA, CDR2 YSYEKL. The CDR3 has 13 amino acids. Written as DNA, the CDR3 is TGCGCCAGCAGCACCGACAGGGGAGAGACCCAGTGCTTC. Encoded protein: CASSTDRGETQCF.

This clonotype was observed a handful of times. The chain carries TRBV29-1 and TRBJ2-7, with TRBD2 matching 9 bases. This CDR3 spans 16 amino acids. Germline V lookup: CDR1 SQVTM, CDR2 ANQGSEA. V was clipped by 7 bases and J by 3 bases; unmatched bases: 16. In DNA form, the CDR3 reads TGCAGCGCCCACCGTCCGACTAGCGGAGGGCACTACGAGCAGTACTTC. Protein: CSAHRPTSGGHYEQYF.

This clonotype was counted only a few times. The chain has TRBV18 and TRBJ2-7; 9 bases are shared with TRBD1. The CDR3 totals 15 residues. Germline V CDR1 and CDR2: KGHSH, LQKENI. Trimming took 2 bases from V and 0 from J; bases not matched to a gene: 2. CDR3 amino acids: CASSPDRGSSYEQYF. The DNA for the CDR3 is TGTGCCAGCTCACCAGACAGGGGGAGCTCCTACGAGCAGTACTTC.

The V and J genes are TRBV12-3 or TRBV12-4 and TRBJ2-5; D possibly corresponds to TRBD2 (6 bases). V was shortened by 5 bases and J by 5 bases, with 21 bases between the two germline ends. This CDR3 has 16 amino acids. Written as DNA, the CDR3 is TGTGCCAGCAGTGTTGGCGGTGTGGGTGCGGGGGAGACCCAGTACTTC. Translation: CASSVGGVGAGETQYF.

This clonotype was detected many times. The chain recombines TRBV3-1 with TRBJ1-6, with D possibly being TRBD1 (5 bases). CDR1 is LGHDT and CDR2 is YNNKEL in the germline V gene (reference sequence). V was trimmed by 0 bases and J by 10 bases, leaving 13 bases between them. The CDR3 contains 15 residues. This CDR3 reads CASSQDRAGRSPLHF. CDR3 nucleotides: TGTGCCAGCAGCCAAGATCGGGCAGGGAGGTCACCCCTCCACTTT.

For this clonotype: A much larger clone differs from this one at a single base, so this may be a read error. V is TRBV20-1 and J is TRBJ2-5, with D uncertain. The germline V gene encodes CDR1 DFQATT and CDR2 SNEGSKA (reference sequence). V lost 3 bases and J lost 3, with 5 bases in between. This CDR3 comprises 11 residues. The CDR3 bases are TGCAGTGCTAGTTGGGAAGAGACCCAGTACTTC. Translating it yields CSASWEETQYF.

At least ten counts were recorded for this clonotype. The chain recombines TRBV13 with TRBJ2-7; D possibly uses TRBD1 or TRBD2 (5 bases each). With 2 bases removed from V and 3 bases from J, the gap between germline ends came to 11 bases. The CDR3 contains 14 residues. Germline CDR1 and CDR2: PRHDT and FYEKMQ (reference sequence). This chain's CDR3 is CASSLRRGDYEQYF. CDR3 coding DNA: TGTGCCAGCAGCTTACGCCGGGGCGACTACGAGCAGTACTTC.

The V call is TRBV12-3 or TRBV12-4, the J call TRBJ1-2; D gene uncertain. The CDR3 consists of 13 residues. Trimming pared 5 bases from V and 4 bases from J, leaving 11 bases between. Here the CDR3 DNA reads TGTGCCAGCAGTATAGATGGACCCTATGGCTACACCTTC. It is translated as CASSIDGPYGYTF.

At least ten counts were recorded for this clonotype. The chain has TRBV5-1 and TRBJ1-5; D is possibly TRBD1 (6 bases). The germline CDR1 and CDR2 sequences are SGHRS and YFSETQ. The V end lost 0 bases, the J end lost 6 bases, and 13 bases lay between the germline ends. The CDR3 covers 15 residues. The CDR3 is CASSLDTGRGQPQHF. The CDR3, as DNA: TGCGCCAGCAGCTTGGATACGGGCAGGGGTCAGCCCCAGCATTTT.

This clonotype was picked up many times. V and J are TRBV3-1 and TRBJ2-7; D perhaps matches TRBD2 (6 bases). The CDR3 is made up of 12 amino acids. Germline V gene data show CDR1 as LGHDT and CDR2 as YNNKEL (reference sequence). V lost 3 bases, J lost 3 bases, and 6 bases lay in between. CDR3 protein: CASSQTSYEQYF. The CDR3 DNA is TGTGCCAGCAGCCAGACTAGCTACGAGCAGTACTTC.

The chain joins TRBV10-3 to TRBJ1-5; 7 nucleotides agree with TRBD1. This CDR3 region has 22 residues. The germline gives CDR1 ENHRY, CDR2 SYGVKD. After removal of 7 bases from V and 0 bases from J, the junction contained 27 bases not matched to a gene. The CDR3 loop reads CAITSTGADKFLYNYSNQPQHF. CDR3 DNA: TGTGCCATCACCTCTACAGGGGCCGATAAATTTTTATATAACTATAGCAATCAGCCCCAGCATTTT.

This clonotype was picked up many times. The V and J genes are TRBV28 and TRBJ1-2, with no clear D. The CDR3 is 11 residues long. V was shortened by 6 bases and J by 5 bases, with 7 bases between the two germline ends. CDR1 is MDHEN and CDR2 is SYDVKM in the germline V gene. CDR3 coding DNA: TGTGCCAGCAGCTTGAAATATGGCTACACCTTC. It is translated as CASSLKYGYTF.

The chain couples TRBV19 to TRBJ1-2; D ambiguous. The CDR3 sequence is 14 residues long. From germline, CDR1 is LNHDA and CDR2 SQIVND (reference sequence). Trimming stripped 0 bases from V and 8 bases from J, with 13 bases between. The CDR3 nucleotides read TGTGCCAGTAGTATAGACGGACGGCTTGTGGGCTACACCTTC. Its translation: CASSIDGRLVGYTF.

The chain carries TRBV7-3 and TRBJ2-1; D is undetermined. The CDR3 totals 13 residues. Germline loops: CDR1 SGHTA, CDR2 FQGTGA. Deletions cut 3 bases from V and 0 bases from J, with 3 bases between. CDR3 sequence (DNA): TGTGCCAGCAGCTTCTTCTCCTACAATGAGCAGTTCTTC. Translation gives CASSFFSYNEQFF.